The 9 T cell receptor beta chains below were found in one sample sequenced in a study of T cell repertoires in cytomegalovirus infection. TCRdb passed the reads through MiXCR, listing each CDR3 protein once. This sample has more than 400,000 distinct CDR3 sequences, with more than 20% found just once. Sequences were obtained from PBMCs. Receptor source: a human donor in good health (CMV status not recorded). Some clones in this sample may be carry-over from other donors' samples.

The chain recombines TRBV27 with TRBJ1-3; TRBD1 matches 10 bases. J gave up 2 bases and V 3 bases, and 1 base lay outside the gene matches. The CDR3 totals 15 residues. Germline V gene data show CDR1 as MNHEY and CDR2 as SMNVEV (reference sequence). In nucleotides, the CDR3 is TGTGCCAGCAGTTTGGGGACAGGGGCTGGAAACACCATATATTTT. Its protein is CASSLGTGAGNTIYF.

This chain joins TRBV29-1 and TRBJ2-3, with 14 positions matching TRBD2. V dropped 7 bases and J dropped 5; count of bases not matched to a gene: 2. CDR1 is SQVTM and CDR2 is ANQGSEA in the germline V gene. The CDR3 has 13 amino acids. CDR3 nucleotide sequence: TGCAGCGCCGGACTAGCGGGGGGAGATACGCAGTATTTT. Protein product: CSAGLAGGDTQYF.

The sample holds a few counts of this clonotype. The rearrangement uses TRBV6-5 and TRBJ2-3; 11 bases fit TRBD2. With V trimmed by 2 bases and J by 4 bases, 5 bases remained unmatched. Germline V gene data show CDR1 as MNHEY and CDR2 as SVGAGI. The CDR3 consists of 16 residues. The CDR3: CASSYNSGREADTQYF. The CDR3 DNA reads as TGTGCCAGCAGTTACAATAGCGGGAGGGAAGCAGATACGCAGTATTTT.

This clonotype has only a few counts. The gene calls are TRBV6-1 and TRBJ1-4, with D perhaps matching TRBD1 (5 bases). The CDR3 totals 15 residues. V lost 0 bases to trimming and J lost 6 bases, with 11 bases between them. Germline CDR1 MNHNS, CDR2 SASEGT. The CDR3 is CASSEATGPYEKLFF. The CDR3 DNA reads TGTGCCAGCAGTGAAGCGACGGGGCCATATGAAAAACTGTTTTTT.

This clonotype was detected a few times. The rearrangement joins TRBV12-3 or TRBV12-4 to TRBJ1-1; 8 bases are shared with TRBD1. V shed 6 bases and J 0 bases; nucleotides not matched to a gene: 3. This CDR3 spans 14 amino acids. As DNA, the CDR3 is TGTGCCAGCAGCCGGGGACAGGTGAACACTGAAGCTTTCTTT. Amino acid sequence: CASSRGQVNTEAFF.

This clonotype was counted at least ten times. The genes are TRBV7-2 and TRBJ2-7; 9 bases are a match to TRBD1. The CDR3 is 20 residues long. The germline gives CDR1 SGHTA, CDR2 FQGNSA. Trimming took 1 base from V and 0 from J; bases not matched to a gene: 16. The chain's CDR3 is CASSLGGIGTGSVGSYEQYV. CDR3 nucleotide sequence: TGTGCCAGCAGCTTAGGGGGGATCGGGACAGGGTCGGTCGGCTCCTACGAGCAGTACGTC.

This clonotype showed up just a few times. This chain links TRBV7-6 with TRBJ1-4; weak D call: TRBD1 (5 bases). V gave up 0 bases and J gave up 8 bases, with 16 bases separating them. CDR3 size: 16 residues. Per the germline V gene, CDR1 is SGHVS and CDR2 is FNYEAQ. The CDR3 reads CASSLAMGGRREKLFF. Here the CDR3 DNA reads TGTGCCAGCAGCTTAGCGATGGGGGGTCGGAGAGAAAAACTGTTTTTT.

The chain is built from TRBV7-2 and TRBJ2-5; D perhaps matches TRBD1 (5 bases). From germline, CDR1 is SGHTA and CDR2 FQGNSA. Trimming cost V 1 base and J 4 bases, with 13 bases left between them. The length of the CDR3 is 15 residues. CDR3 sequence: CASSLEGARRETQYF. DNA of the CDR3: TGTGCCAGCAGCTTAGAAGGGGCCCGGAGAGAGACCCAGTACTTC.

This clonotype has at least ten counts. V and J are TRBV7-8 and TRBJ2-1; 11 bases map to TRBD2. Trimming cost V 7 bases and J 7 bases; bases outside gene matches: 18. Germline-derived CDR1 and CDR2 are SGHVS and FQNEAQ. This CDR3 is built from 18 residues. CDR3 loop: CASTPGTSGRGERNEQFF. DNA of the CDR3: TGTGCCAGCACTCCCGGGACTAGCGGAAGGGGTGAGAGGAATGAGCAGTTCTTC.